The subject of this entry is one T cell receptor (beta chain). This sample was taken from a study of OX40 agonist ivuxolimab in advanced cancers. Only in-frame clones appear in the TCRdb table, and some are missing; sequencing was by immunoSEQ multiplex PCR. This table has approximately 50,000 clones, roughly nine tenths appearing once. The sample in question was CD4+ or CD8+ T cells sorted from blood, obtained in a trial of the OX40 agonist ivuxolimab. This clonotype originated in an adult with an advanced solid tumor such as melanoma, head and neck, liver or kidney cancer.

The chain's CDR3 is CASSPGTSGTWSETETQYF. CDR3 coding DNA: TGTGCCAGCAGCCCGGGGACTAGCGGAACCTGGTCGGAAACGGAGACCCAGTACTTC. This rearrangement joins TRBV7-8 to TRBJ2-5, with 11 bases lining up with TRBD2. V dropped 5 bases and J dropped 5; count of bases not matched to a gene: 19. Germline assignment: CDR1 SGHVS and CDR2 FQNEAQ. This CDR3 is 19 amino acids long.